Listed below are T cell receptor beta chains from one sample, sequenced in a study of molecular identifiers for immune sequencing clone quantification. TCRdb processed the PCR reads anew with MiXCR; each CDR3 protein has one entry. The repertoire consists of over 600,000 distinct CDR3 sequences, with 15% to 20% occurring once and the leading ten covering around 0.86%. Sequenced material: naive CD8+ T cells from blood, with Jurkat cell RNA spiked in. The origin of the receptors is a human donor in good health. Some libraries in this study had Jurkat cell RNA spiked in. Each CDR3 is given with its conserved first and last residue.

CDR3 protein: CASGLAAASYEQYF
J gene: TRBJ2-7
V gene: TRBV12-5

CDR3 protein: CSARAGKLEPLHF
J gene: TRBJ1-6
V gene: TRBV20-1

CDR3 protein: CASRRQGTTDTQYF
J gene: TRBJ2-3
V gene: TRBV2

CDR3 protein: CASSSGLAGTYEQYF
J gene: TRBJ2-7
V gene: TRBV7-6

CDR3 protein: CASSLGGLAEWNEQYF
J gene: TRBJ2-7
V gene: TRBV5-4

CDR3 protein: CASRENRGSGANVLTF
J gene: TRBJ2-6
V gene: TRBV27

CDR3 protein: CASSIFRGTEAFF
J gene: TRBJ1-1
V gene: TRBV19

CDR3 protein: CAWIVQGTDTQYF
J gene: TRBJ2-3
V gene: TRBV30

CDR3 protein: CASSLEQGAFEAFF
J gene: TRBJ1-1
V gene: TRBV9

CDR3 protein: CASSLPQGLYEQYF
J gene: TRBJ2-7
V gene: TRBV7-2

CDR3 protein: CASSPILWGDPDTQYF
J gene: TRBJ2-3
V gene: TRBV7-9

CDR3 protein: CASIPGQGINTEAFF
J gene: TRBJ1-1
V gene: TRBV2

CDR3 protein: CASSYQGLAGVNEQFF
J gene: TRBJ2-1
V gene: TRBV11-3

CDR3 protein: CASRHRLAGEETQYF
J gene: TRBJ2-5
V gene: TRBV12-3/TRBV12-4

CDR3 protein: CASSFLQGAVGELLF
J gene: TRBJ2-2
V gene: TRBV27

CDR3 protein: CASSIEGGNNSPLHF
J gene: TRBJ1-6
V gene: TRBV19

CDR3 protein: CASTKDLQETQYF
J gene: TRBJ2-5
V gene: TRBV5-4

CDR3 protein: CASSLGQGLGYEQYF
J gene: TRBJ2-7
V gene: TRBV5-1

CDR3 protein: CASSQVAGYTIYF
J gene: TRBJ1-3
V gene: TRBV4-2

CDR3 protein: CASSQVPEGFHTDTQYF
J gene: TRBJ2-3
V gene: TRBV3-2

CDR3 protein: CASSLSWVEGDPPGELFF
J gene: TRBJ2-2
V gene: TRBV27

CDR3 protein: CASSPLGTGFKDTQYF
J gene: TRBJ2-3
V gene: TRBV7-9

CDR3 protein: CASSMGRGVTEAFF
J gene: TRBJ1-1
V gene: TRBV19

CDR3 protein: CASSFADRTGELFF
J gene: TRBJ2-2
V gene: TRBV19

CDR3 protein: CASKFTAVYEKLFF
J gene: TRBJ1-4
V gene: TRBV28

CDR3 protein: CASSAEGSTDTQYF
J gene: TRBJ2-3
V gene: TRBV11-3

CDR3 protein: CASGRTHGTYNEQFF
J gene: TRBJ2-1
V gene: TRBV12-5

CDR3 protein: CASSLEFPGATQYF
J gene: TRBJ2-5
V gene: TRBV13

CDR3 protein: CASSMTGTEEAFF
J gene: TRBJ1-1
V gene: TRBV27

CDR3 protein: CASSNKGLMNTEAFF
J gene: TRBJ1-1
V gene: TRBV19

CDR3 protein: CASRINRAEAFF
J gene: TRBJ1-1
V gene: TRBV7-9

CDR3 protein: CASRCQRRRAPLHF
J gene: TRBJ1-6
V gene: TRBV21-1

CDR3 protein: CASSKGQEGIHEKLFF
J gene: TRBJ1-4
V gene: TRBV7-9

CDR3 protein: CASSSPSMPGTQETQYF
J gene: TRBJ2-5
V gene: TRBV7-9

CDR3 protein: CATEGTSGATSTDTQYF
J gene: TRBJ2-3
V gene: TRBV24-1

CDR3 protein: CASSLDRANSPLHF
J gene: TRBJ1-6
V gene: TRBV5-1

CDR3 protein: CASTTGTGEFQPQHF
J gene: TRBJ1-5
V gene: TRBV7-2

CDR3 protein: CASSISSGDYSNQPQHF
J gene: TRBJ1-5
V gene: TRBV19

CDR3 protein: CASASLAGGFPGELFF
J gene: TRBJ2-2
V gene: TRBV27

CDR3 protein: CATHQTGRDSSYEQYF
J gene: TRBJ2-7
V gene: TRBV10-3

CDR3 protein: CASTGTSGYNEQFF
J gene: TRBJ2-1
V gene: TRBV19

CDR3 protein: CASSYSGTSGQETQYF
J gene: TRBJ2-5
V gene: TRBV6-5

CDR3 protein: CSVEGTGVDLVIGTQYF
J gene: TRBJ2-5
V gene: TRBV29-1

CDR3 protein: CASIAGTALYEQYF
J gene: TRBJ2-7
V gene: TRBV2

CDR3 protein: CASSLHGWQPQHF
J gene: TRBJ1-5
V gene: TRBV7-2

CDR3 protein: CASSLVRTMNTEAFF
J gene: TRBJ1-1
V gene: TRBV7-9

CDR3 protein: CATSRGQGALNYGYTF
J gene: TRBJ1-2
V gene: TRBV15

CDR3 protein: CASSSVGSYNEQFF
J gene: TRBJ2-1
V gene: TRBV12-3/TRBV12-4

CDR3 protein: CASRSTLAGYTDTQYF
J gene: TRBJ2-3
V gene: TRBV12-3/TRBV12-4

CDR3 protein: CASMGWGRDHLSSTDTQYF
J gene: TRBJ2-3
V gene: TRBV2

CDR3 protein: CASSFRTSGKETQYF
J gene: TRBJ2-5
V gene: TRBV6-5